The rows below give T cell receptor beta chains drawn from one sample of a study of blood T cell repertoires in COVID-19. Profiled with immunoSEQ multiplex PCR; TCRdb holds only in-frame clones, not every one. This table holds 150,000 to 250,000 clones, just under 85% found once. Sequencing was done on a sample of peripheral blood. Receptor source: a human donor with acute or convalescent COVID-19. The donor label of this sample is uncertain. The CDR3 runs from the conserved cysteine through the conserved F or W. The order of the fields is J gene, V gene, D gene, clone size, CDR3 DNA, CDR3 protein. D genes are given only for firm matches. The size of a clone is reported for some rows only, either as once, few or many, or as a class for expanded clones.

TRBJ1-1,TRBV6-2/TRBV6-3,TRBD1,NA,TGTGCCAGCAGTTCTAGACAGGGGGCAAGGAACACTGAAGCTTTCTTT,CASSSRQGARNTEAFF
TRBJ1-4,TRBV6-1,NA,NA,TGTGCCAGCAGTGACGGGAGGATCTATGAAAAACTGTTTTTT,CASSDGRIYEKLFF
TRBJ1-2,TRBV6-5,NA,NA,TGTGCCAGCAGTTACTGGCAGACACCCTATGGCTACACCTTC,CASSYWQTPYGYTF
TRBJ2-1,TRBV10-3,TRBD2,NA,TGTGCCATCAGTGCTAGCGGGAGAATCACCTACAATGAGCAGTTCTTC,CAISASGRITYNEQFF
TRBJ2-3,TRBV30,NA,NA,TGTGCCTGGAGTCTGCGGGAAACAGATACGCAGTATTTT,CAWSLRETDTQYF
TRBJ2-7,TRBV5-1,TRBD2,NA,TGCGCCAGCGGGGAACTAGCGGTATCGGGCGAGCAGTACTTC,CASGELAVSGEQYF
TRBJ2-1,TRBV24-1,TRBD2,NA,TGTGCCACCAGTGATGGGGTAGCGGGAGGTGAGGAGCAGTTCTTC,CATSDGVAGGEEQFF
TRBJ2-5,TRBV3-1/TRBV3-2,NA,NA,TGTGCCAGCAGCGAGAAGACAGTAAGACGGGAGACCCAGTACTTC,CASSEKTVRRETQYF
TRBJ2-7,TRBV27,TRBD1,NA,TGTGCCAGCAGTAGATCCGGGACAGGCTACGAGCAGTACTTC,CASSRSGTGYEQYF
TRBJ2-7,TRBV5-1,TRBD1,NA,TGCGCCAGCAGGGGACAGACCTACGAGCAGTACTTC,CASRGQTYEQYF
TRBJ2-7,TRBV28,NA,many,TGTGCCAGCAGTTCCTCCCCCTACGAGCAGTACTTC,CASSSSPYEQYF
TRBJ1-2,TRBV27,TRBD1,NA,TGTGCCAGCATGGGACCGGGACAGGGCTATGGCTACACCTTC,CASMGPGQGYGYTF
TRBJ2-5,TRBV5-1,NA,NA,TGCGCCAGCAGCTTGGGGTTCGGGGGAGTGGAACAAGAGACCCAGTACTTC,CASSLGFGGVEQETQYF
TRBJ2-5,TRBV5-1,TRBD2,NA,TGCGCCAGCAGCTTGGCACTAGCGGGAGGCCGGGAGACCCAGTACTTC,CASSLALAGGRETQYF
TRBJ2-7,TRBV28,TRBD2,NA,TGTGCCAGCACAACTAGCGGGAGGCTCGAGCAGTACTTC,CASTTSGRLEQYF
TRBJ2-7,TRBV2,NA,NA,TGTGCCAGCGTTTCAGGGGCCTACGAGCAGTACTTC,CASVSGAYEQYF
TRBJ1-2,TRBV12-3/TRBV12-4,NA,NA,TGTGCCAGCAATACAGACAGGAGAAATGGCTACACCTTC,CASNTDRRNGYTF
TRBJ1-5,TRBV18,TRBD1,once,TGTGCCAGCTCACCCGGACAGGGCGATCAGCCCCAGCATTTT,CASSPGQGDQPQHF
TRBJ1-6,TRBV19,TRBD1,few,TGTGCCAGTAGTTTCCCGGACAGGGGAAATTCACCCCTCCACTTT,CASSFPDRGNSPLHF
TRBJ2-5,TRBV30,NA,once,TGTGCCTGGAGGCCCGCGGGGCGGGAGACCCAGTACTTC,CAWRPAGRETQYF
TRBJ2-7,TRBV7-6,TRBD2,NA,TGTGCCAGCAGCTTATTACTAGCGGGAGCGGGCGAGCAGTACTTC,CASSLLLAGAGEQYF
TRBJ1-1,TRBV30,NA,NA,TGTGCCTGGACAGGGGATGCAATGAACACTGAAGCTTTCTTT,CAWTGDAMNTEAFF
TRBJ1-5,TRBV6-5,TRBD1,NA,TGTGCCACCGCCGGGACAGGGGCCAATCAGCCCCAGCATTTT,CATAGTGANQPQHF
TRBJ2-2,TRBV10-3,TRBD1,NA,TGTGCCACCGCGGACAGGGACCCGAACACCGGGGAGCTGTTTTTT,CATADRDPNTGELFF
TRBJ1-1,TRBV18,NA,NA,TGTGCCAGCTCAGGGGAGTGGGTCGGGACTGAAGCTTTCTTT,CASSGEWVGTEAFF
TRBJ2-2,TRBV19,NA,NA,TGTGCCAGTACTGCGGGCGGGGAGCTGTTTTTT,CASTAGGELFF
TRBJ1-4,TRBV7-6,NA,once,TGTGCCAGCAGCTTAGAAGGGGGTGGAGGAAAACTGTTTTTT,CASSLEGGGGKLFF
TRBJ1-6,TRBV5-4,NA,NA,TGTGCCAGCACACCGGGGGGTGAGGCTTTTAGTTCACCCCTCCACTTT,CASTPGGEAFSSPLHF
TRBJ2-7,TRBV28,TRBD1,NA,TGTGCCAGCACCTTGGGGGACAGGGGGCTGTACGAGCAGTACTTC,CASTLGDRGLYEQYF
TRBJ2-1,TRBV5-8,NA,NA,TGTGCCAGCAGCCGTACTCGGGGGAGCTCCTACAATGAGCAGTTCTTC,CASSRTRGSSYNEQFF
TRBJ1-3,TRBV5-6,NA,few,TGTGCCAGCAGCTTAACACGCGGAAACACCATATATTTT,CASSLTRGNTIYF
TRBJ1-1,TRBV7-2,NA,NA,TGTGCCAGCGGGCTGTGGAAAACTGAAGCTTTCTTT,CASGLWKTEAFF
TRBJ2-3,TRBV5-4,NA,NA,TGTGCCAGCAACTTAGGGGGGAGGGCCAACACAGATACGCAGTATTTT,CASNLGGRANTDTQYF
TRBJ2-7,TRBV11-2,TRBD2,NA,TGTGCCAGCAGCCGGGGACTAGCGGGCACCTACGAGCAGTACTTC,CASSRGLAGTYEQYF
TRBJ2-3,TRBV6-5,NA,NA,TGTGCCAGCAGTTCCGACATGGGAGATACGCAGTATTTT,CASSSDMGDTQYF
TRBJ1-2,TRBV18,NA,NA,TGTGCCAGCTCACCTAGCTCAGGGGCGTTCTATGGCTACACCTTC,CASSPSSGAFYGYTF
TRBJ1-2,TRBV7-9,TRBD1,NA,TGTGCCAGCAGCCCGGGACAGAAAGCTAACTATGGCTACACCTTC,CASSPGQKANYGYTF
TRBJ2-1,TRBV28,TRBD2,NA,TGTGCCAGCAGTCCGGGGACTAGCGGGAGGGGGCAGTTCTTC,CASSPGTSGRGQFF
TRBJ1-5,TRBV2,NA,NA,TGTGCCAGCAGTGGGTTCGGGTTAAATAGCAATCAGCCCCAGCATTTT,CASSGFGLNSNQPQHF
TRBJ2-7,TRBV19,TRBD2,NA,TGTGCCAGTAGTCCGCAGGGACTAGCGAAATACGAGCAGTACTTC,CASSPQGLAKYEQYF
TRBJ1-1,TRBV2,NA,NA,TGTGCCAGCACACCGAGGATGAACACTGAAGCTTTCTTT,CASTPRMNTEAFF
TRBJ1-1,TRBV12-5,TRBD1,few,TGTGCTAGTGCTCGTGGGACAGGGAGTGGGAACACTGAAGCTTTCTTT,CASARGTGSGNTEAFF
TRBJ2-5,TRBV5-1,TRBD1,few,TGCGCCAGCAGTTATGGACAGGGAAAAGAGACCCAGTACTTC,CASSYGQGKETQYF
TRBJ2-5,TRBV5-6,TRBD1,NA,TGTGCCAGCAGCTTGGGACAGGGATTGTCGACCCAAGAGACCCAGTACTTC,CASSLGQGLSTQETQYF
TRBJ2-1,TRBV11-3,TRBD2,NA,TGTGCCAGCAGCTTAGGTGGGGCGGGAGCTAGGAATGAGCAGTTCTTC,CASSLGGAGARNEQFF
TRBJ1-1,TRBV29-1,NA,NA,TGCAGCGTTCCTGGCGGGGGGAACACTGAAGCTTTCTTT,CSVPGGGNTEAFF
TRBJ1-2,TRBV28,NA,NA,TGTGCCAGCAGCCCGAGGGGGTCGGGTGGCTACACCTTC,CASSPRGSGGYTF